These 20 T cell receptor beta chains originate from one sample sequenced in a study of blood T cells in healthy people across ages. It was with a sample-barcoded 5' primer and a J-beta primer mix that a second PCR of roughly 7 to 12 cycles was run. A single record per CDR3 protein comes from TCRdb applying MiXCR to the 5' RACE reads. The data contain hundreds of thousands of distinct CDR3 sequences, around 45% of them singletons. The sequencing input was blood. The receptors were gathered from a man older than 75 in good health.

The chain combines TRBV29-1 with TRBJ2-1; D is possibly TRBD1 or TRBD2 (5 bases each). The CDR3 is made up of 13 amino acids. Trimming stripped 4 bases from V and 5 bases from J, with 12 bases between. From germline, CDR1 is SQVTM and CDR2 ANQGSEA. CDR3 in DNA: TGCAGCGTTGGCCTTCGGGGCCACAATGAGCAGTTCTTC. Its translation is CSVGLRGHNEQFF.

V and J are TRBV24-1 and TRBJ2-3, with D perhaps TRBD2 (6 bases). The CDR3 is made up of 17 amino acids. Germline CDR1 is KGHDR and CDR2 is SFDVKD. Trimming pared 7 bases from V and 0 bases from J, leaving 19 bases between. CDR3 in DNA: TGTGCCACCAGCCGGGACCCCGGGGGAACTAGCACAGATACGCAGTATTTT. Translation gives CATSRDPGGTSTDTQYF.

The chain joins TRBV4-2 to TRBJ2-5, with 7 bases aligning to TRBD1. The CDR3 totals 15 residues. CDR1 is LGHNA and CDR2 is YNFKEQ in the germline V gene. J gave up 5 bases and V 3 bases, and 9 bases lay outside the gene matches. In DNA form, the CDR3 reads TGTGCCAGCAGCCAGGGAAGAGACAGGGTCGAGACCCAGTACTTC. Translating gives CASSQGRDRVETQYF.

Note on this clonotype: Germline is not matched at one junction end, which may reflect a read error. This chain uses TRBV20-1 with TRBJ2-1; no definite D call. CDR3 length: 11 amino acids. Germline-derived CDR1 and CDR2 are DFQATT and SNEGSKA (reference sequence). The CDR3 region has the DNA TGCAGGGCTAGAAAAGCGACTGAGCAGTTCTTC. Protein sequence: CRARKATEQFF.

The chain couples TRBV24-1 to TRBJ2-1; TRBD1 matches at 9 bases. With 4 bases clipped from V and 4 bases from J, the junction kept 13 bases outside the gene matches. Germline CDR1 is KGHDR and CDR2 is SFDVKD. This CDR3 contains 18 residues. The CDR3 loop is CATSEPRPGQGTYNEQFF. The CDR3 DNA reads as TGTGCCACCAGTGAGCCTCGACCGGGACAGGGTACTTACAATGAGCAGTTCTTC.

This clonotype has just a few counts. The chain combines TRBV6-5 with TRBJ2-7; D uncertain. Germline CDR1 MNHEY, CDR2 SVGAGI. The CDR3 contains 12 residues. V lost 4 bases to trimming and J lost 7 bases, with 11 bases between them. CDR3 protein: CASSSGQREQYF. The CDR3 nucleotides read TGTGCCAGCAGTTCCGGCCAGAGGGAGCAGTACTTC.

This chain connects TRBV14 to TRBJ1-1; tentatively, D is TRBD1 (5 bases). Germline loops: CDR1 SGHDN, CDR2 FVKESK. The CDR3 runs 12 residues. V was pared by 0 bases and J by 11 bases, with 10 bases between. The CDR3 DNA reads as TGTGCCAGCAGCCAAGAAGGGGTACGGGCTTTCTTT. This encodes CASSQEGVRAFF.

This chain uses TRBV28 with TRBJ2-1, with 9 positions matching TRBD2. With V trimmed by 5 bases and J by 4 bases, 9 bases remained unmatched. CDR3 length: 16 amino acids. CDR1 MDHEN and CDR2 SYDVKM come from the germline V gene. CDR3 region: CASSQVAGEPYNEQFF. As DNA, the CDR3 is TGTGCCAGCAGTCAAGTAGCGGGGGAGCCTTACAATGAGCAGTTCTTC. Using reference TRBV28 and TRBJ2-1 for the parts outside the CDR3, the full variable domain is DVKVTQSSRYLVKRTGEKVFLECVQDMDHENMFWYRQDPGLGLRLIYFSYDVKMKEKGDIPEGYSVSREKKERFSLILESASTNQTSMYLCASSQVAGEPYNEQFFGPGTRLTVL.

This chain connects TRBV6-2 or TRBV6-3 to TRBJ2-3; TRBD2 matches 11 bases. V lost 7 bases to trimming and J lost 2 bases; unmatched junction nucleotides: 11. The CDR3 is 17 amino acids. Germline V gene data show CDR1 as MNHEY and CDR2 as SVGEGT. The CDR3 loop is CASTQRLAGPYTDTQYF. The CDR3 region has the DNA TGTGCCAGCACCCAGCGACTAGCGGGGCCCTACACAGATACGCAGTATTTT.

This chain uses TRBV7-2 with TRBJ2-3; D gene ambiguous. Germline CDR1 SGHTA, CDR2 FQGNSA. V dropped 1 base and J dropped 6 bases, with 5 bases sitting between them. CDR3 length: 12 amino acids. The CDR3 nucleotides are TGTGCCAGCAGCTTAGTATTTGATACGCAGTATTTT. It encodes CASSLVFDTQYF.

J is TRBJ2-3 and V is TRBV25-1; D tentatively reads TRBD1 or TRBD2 (5 bases each). This CDR3 has 16 residues. Trimming shortened V by 3 bases and J by 0 bases, and 13 bases separated the two germline ends. Germline lookup yields CDR1 MGHDK and CDR2 SYGVNS. CDR3 residues: CASSDPRDPSTDTQYF. DNA of the CDR3: TGTGCCAGCAGTGATCCCAGGGACCCTAGCACAGATACGCAGTATTTT.

There are a few counts of this clonotype. The chain is built from TRBV12-3 or TRBV12-4 and TRBJ1-1; no firm D call. The CDR3 runs 15 residues. Trimming removed 1 base at V and 0 bases at J, with 9 bases between. The CDR3 bases are TGTGCCAGCAGTTTAGAGATTAGGATGAACACTGAAGCTTTCTTT. Protein sequence: CASSLEIRMNTEAFF.

The chain has TRBV5-1 and TRBJ2-5; D is possibly TRBD1 (6 bases). Trimming shortened V by 3 bases and J by 2 bases, and 11 bases separated the two germline ends. Per the germline V gene, CDR1 is SGHRS and CDR2 is YFSETQ. The CDR3 runs to 14 residues. The CDR3 DNA is TGCGCCAGCAGCTACGGGACACCTCAAGAGACCCAGTACTTC. Its translation is CASSYGTPQETQYF.

This clonotype turned up a few times. This chain connects TRBV10-1 to TRBJ2-5; D is possibly TRBD1 (6 bases). Trimming took 3 bases from V and 2 from J, leaving 13 bases between them. CDR1 WNHNN and CDR2 SYGVQD come from the germline V gene (reference sequence). The CDR3 has 15 residues. CDR3 nucleotide sequence: TGCGCCAGCAGTGAACAGGGTGGTCTTCAAGAGACCCAGTACTTC. This translates into CASSEQGGLQETQYF.

This clonotype appeared once. The chain employs TRBV20-1 and TRBJ2-7, with D hard to call. With the DNA end fitting TRBJ2-4 better, the J assignment may be wrong. Germline assignment: CDR1 DFQATT and CDR2 SNEGSKA (reference sequence). The CDR3 totals 13 residues. The CDR3 coding sequence is TGCAGTGCTAGACGAGTAGCCAAAAACATTCAGTACTTC. Protein: CSARRVAKNIQYF.

This clonotype was detected only a few times. The chain carries TRBV12-3 or TRBV12-4 and TRBJ2-1; the D call may be TRBD1 or TRBD2 (6 bases each). The CDR3 is made up of 18 amino acids. V was cut by 5 bases and J by 0 bases, with 20 bases left in between. Written as DNA, the CDR3 is TGTGCCAGCAGTCAAGGGGGGTACCTTAGCGCCTCCTACAATGAGCAGTTCTTC. Protein product: CASSQGGYLSASYNEQFF.

As to this clonotype: The junction and the germline gene differ at one end; a read error may be behind it. This sequence joins TRBV7-7 and TRBJ2-5, with unresolved D. The germline V gene encodes CDR1 SSHAT and CDR2 FNYEAQ (reference sequence). CDR3 length: 14 amino acids. The CDR3 DNA is TGTGCTAGCAGCCCATTCGAGTCGGGTCAGACCCAGTACTTC. The encoded protein is CASSPFESGQTQYF.

This clonotype has more than one count but fewer than ten. The chain is built from TRBV5-1 and TRBJ1-4; D not certain. Germline V gene lookup returns CDR1 SGHRS and CDR2 YFSETQ. This CDR3 is 15 amino acids long. With 4 bases removed from V and 7 bases from J, the gap between germline ends came to 17 bases. As DNA, the CDR3 is TGCGCCAGCAGCACGGACGCCCCGGCGAGTGAAAAACTGTTTTTT. Residues: CASSTDAPASEKLFF.

Only a few counts were recorded for this clonotype. The rearrangement joins TRBV10-3 to TRBJ2-1, with TRBD1 identical over 7 bases. V dropped 6 bases and J dropped 0; count of bases not matched to a gene: 2. The CDR3 consists of 14 residues. In germline, CDR1 is ENHRY, CDR2 SYGVKD. CDR3 in DNA: TGTGCCATCAGGGGGGACAGCTCCTACAATGAGCAGTTCTTC. Encoded protein: CAIRGDSSYNEQFF.

CDR3 sequence (DNA): TGTGCCAGCAGCCGCCGTGGCGGGACAGGGAATTCACCCCTCCACTTT. Translation gives CASSRRGGTGNSPLHF. This rearrangement joins TRBV5-4 to TRBJ1-6, with TRBD1 identical over 9 bases. The CDR3 covers 16 residues. The germline V gene encodes CDR1 SGHNT and CDR2 YYREEE (reference sequence). The ends lost 4 bases at V and 7 bases at J; junction bases unmatched: 9.